The clone carrying this T cell receptor (beta chain) appeared once. The entry originates in a study of blood T cell repertoires in COVID-19. Study at large: Samples representing acute and convalescent COVID-19 were sourced from the United States, Italy and Spain. The cDNA or gDNA used as material had been derived from T cells, B-cell-depleted T cells, or PBMCs.

After removal of 8 bases from V and 9 bases from J, the junction contained 7 bases not matched to a gene. Germline lookup yields CDR1 GTSNPN and CDR2 SVGIG (reference sequence). The CDR3 extends over 11 amino acids. Study processing details: Reference gene primers were amplified, and this amplification served to estimate nucleated cell counts. Profiled with immunoSEQ multiplex PCR; TCRdb holds only in-frame clones, not every one. The V and J calls and the clone size are those of that table, but D and trimming were determined from the DNA. Here the sample spans 200,000 to 250,000 clones, less than 85% being singletons.

The source material was peripheral blood. The receptor comes from a woman in her 70s with active or convalescent COVID-19. The chain carries TRBV30 and TRBJ2-1; 7 bases are shared with TRBD2. The DNA for the CDR3 is TGTGCCGGGGAATGGGGGGGTGAGCAGTTCTTC. Its translation: CAGEWGGEQFF.